This passage covers 17 T cell receptor beta chains from one sample sequenced in a study of glioma-infiltrating T cells. Using RNA template, CDR3s of TCR alpha and beta were amplified with iRepertoire arm-PCR. TCRdb reprocessed the multiplex PCR reads via MiXCR and lists one record per CDR3 protein. The data show around 140,000 distinct CDR3 sequences, with more than 35% seen just once and 20% held by the top ten. The sample comprised glioma tissue, nonneoplastic brain tissue, or PBMCs (not recorded which). The origin of the receptors is a human donor with low-grade glioma or glioblastoma, undergoing nonglioma brain surgery, or in good health (not recorded which).

This chain links TRBV6-1 with TRBJ1-3; 10 positions agree with TRBD1. The CDR3 is made up of 16 amino acids. Trimming at V came to 5 bases and at J to 1 base, leaving 5 bases not matched to a gene. The germline V gene has CDR1 MNHNS and CDR2 SASEGT. The CDR3 nucleotides read TGTGCCAGCAGTAAGGGACAGGGGACTTCTGGAAACACCATATATTTT. It codes for CASSKGQGTSGNTIYF.

This clonotype was recorded at least ten times. V gene TRBV6-6 combines with J gene TRBJ2-1; D is tentatively TRBD1 or TRBD2 (7 bases each). V lost 0 bases and J lost 7, with 13 bases in between. CDR3 length: 15 residues. Germline V CDR1 and CDR2: MNHNY, SVGAGI (reference sequence). CDR3: CASSYSPGGENEQFF. The CDR3 DNA reads as TGTGCCAGCAGTTACTCCCCAGGGGGGGAAAATGAGCAGTTCTTC.

The V call is TRBV6-1, the J call TRBJ1-2; no reliable D call. Trimming removed 6 bases at V and 7 bases at J, with 9 bases between. Germline lookup yields CDR1 MNHNS and CDR2 SASEGT. The CDR3 has 11 amino acids. The CDR3 nucleotides are TGTGCCAGCAGGGACGGGTTTGGCTACACCTTC. This codes for CASRDGFGYTF.

This clonotype was counted a few times. In DNA form, the CDR3 reads TGCAGTGCTAGCGGGGGCGTCTATGGCTACACCTTC. As protein: CSASGGVYGYTF. The chain couples TRBV20-1 to TRBJ1-2; D possibly corresponds to TRBD1 (6 bases). This CDR3 has 12 residues. The germline V gene encodes CDR1 DFQATT and CDR2 SNEGSKA (reference sequence). With 3 bases removed from V and 4 bases from J, the gap between germline ends came to 9 bases.

The J gene is TRBJ2-2, the V gene TRBV6-6; D gene uncertain. This CDR3 spans 14 amino acids. Germline CDR1 is MNHNY and CDR2 is SVGAGI (reference sequence). V was shortened by 0 bases and J by 3 bases, with 5 bases between the two germline ends. CDR3 sequence reads: CASSYSFDTGELFF. As DNA, the CDR3 is TGTGCCAGCAGTTACTCTTTTGACACCGGGGAGCTGTTTTTT.

V gene TRBV6-1 combines with J gene TRBJ2-3; a weak D match, TRBD2 (5 bases). The CDR3 is 13 amino acids. Trimming cost V 2 bases and J 5 bases, with 8 bases left between them. Per the germline V gene, CDR1 is MNHNS and CDR2 is SASEGT. CDR3 sequence: CASSEPGRDTQYF. In DNA form, the CDR3 reads TGTGCCAGCAGTGAACCGGGAAGAGATACGCAGTATTTT.

The rearrangement links TRBV28 to TRBJ1-2; the match to TRBD1 covers 7 bases. Germline CDR1 MDHEN, CDR2 SYDVKM. The CDR3 loop spans 14 amino acids. Losses at the gene ends were 5 bases for V and 8 bases for J; bases not matched to a gene: 11. The DNA for the CDR3 is TGTGCCAGCAGTCTAACCCGGACAGGAAGGGGCTACACCTTC. Translated, it gives CASSLTRTGRGYTF.

The V gene is TRBV4-2, the J gene TRBJ2-7; a possible D gene is TRBD2 (6 bases). The CDR3 loop spans 14 amino acids. V gave up 7 bases and J gave up 0 bases, with 13 bases separating them. Germline assignment: CDR1 LGHNA and CDR2 YNFKEQ. CDR3 in DNA: TGTGCCAGCACCTACGGGGGACTCTCCTACGAGCAGTACTTC. This translates into CASTYGGLSYEQYF.

This chain joins TRBV12-3 or TRBV12-4 and TRBJ1-1; D call uncertain. The CDR3 spans 13 residues. Trimming pared 6 bases from V and 1 base from J, leaving 9 bases between. Here the CDR3 DNA reads TGTGCCAGCAGGCAACATGGGAACACTGAAGCTTTCTTT. It specifies CASRQHGNTEAFF.

V and J are TRBV18 and TRBJ1-4; D possibly corresponds to TRBD1 (6 bases). V was pared by 2 bases and J by 5 bases, with 12 bases between. Germline assignment: CDR1 KGHSH and CDR2 LQKENI. This CDR3 has 15 amino acids. The CDR3 sequence is CASSPLTGTNEKLFF. The CDR3 nucleotides are TGTGCCAGCTCACCATTGACAGGAACAAATGAAAAACTGTTTTTT.

This clonotype was seen a few times. This chain connects TRBV27 to TRBJ2-1, with 7 bases aligning to TRBD1. Germline lookup yields CDR1 MNHEY and CDR2 SMNVEV (reference sequence). The CDR3 has 14 amino acids. V lost 5 bases and J lost 7; bases outside the gene matches: 8. The CDR3 bases are TGTGCCAGCAGTGTCCGACAGGGCGGAAATGAGCAGTTCTTC. Amino acids: CASSVRQGGNEQFF.

The rearrangement uses TRBV6-1 and TRBJ1-6; TRBD1 might be the D (5 bases). The CDR3 covers 12 residues. Trimming pared 11 bases from V and 5 bases from J, leaving 10 bases between. CDR1 and CDR2 (germline): MNHNS, SASEGT. The CDR3 nucleotides read TGTGCCGGGGGACTTCATAATTCACCCCTCCACTTT. As protein: CAGGLHNSPLHF.

The V call is TRBV12-3 or TRBV12-4, the J call TRBJ1-2; 9 positions agree with TRBD1. The CDR3 consists of 14 residues. V shed 5 bases and J 4 bases; nucleotides not matched to a gene: 5. The CDR3 bases are TGTGCCAGCAGTAAGGGACAGGGTAGCTATGGCTACACCTTC. Translated, it gives CASSKGQGSYGYTF.

The table lists this clonotype with a few counts. The chain couples TRBV2 to TRBJ2-3; D unclear. V lost 6 bases to trimming and J lost 4 bases, with 14 bases between them. CDR1 and CDR2 from the germline V gene are SNHLY and FYNNEI. The CDR3 length is 14 residues. The CDR3 nucleotides read TGTGCCAGCAGAGAGTCCTATGGCCCAGATACGCAGTATTTT. Translating it yields CASRESYGPDTQYF.

This clonotype has only a few counts. V gene TRBV7-9 combines with J gene TRBJ1-6, with TRBD1 as a possible D gene (5 bases). This CDR3 is 16 amino acids long. Trimming pared 1 base from V and 7 bases from J, leaving 14 bases between. Germline V gene lookup returns CDR1 SEHNR and CDR2 FQNEAQ (reference sequence). CDR3 residues: CASSLDIRQRNSPLHF. CDR3 in DNA: TGTGCCAGCAGCTTAGATATCCGACAGAGGAATTCACCCCTCCACTTT.

This clonotype was counted a few times. The chain carries TRBV5-4 and TRBJ1-1; 7 positions match TRBD1. The CDR3 loop spans 15 amino acids. Germline V CDR1 and CDR2: SGHNT, YYREEE (reference sequence). V lost 3 bases and J lost 4; bases outside the gene matches: 9. The CDR3 coding sequence is TGTGCCAGCAGCTCCGGACAGGAGCGGGCCACTGAAGCTTTCTTT. This gives the protein CASSSGQERATEAFF.

This clonotype appeared once. V and J are TRBV12-3 or TRBV12-4 and TRBJ1-2; no clear D. With 6 bases removed from V and 1 base from J, the gap between germline ends came to 6 bases. The CDR3 sequence is 12 residues long. The chain's CDR3 is CASRGRNYGYTF. CDR3 nucleotide sequence: TGTGCCAGCAGAGGACGTAACTATGGCTACACCTTC.